This is a list of T cell receptor beta chains from one sample in a study of cytomegalovirus exposure and HLA in healthy donors. Libraries were prepared by immunoSEQ multiplex PCR; TCRdb keeps only in-frame clonotypes and omits some of them. The data contain about 78,000 clones, 60% to 75% of them seen just once; the ten biggest clones take up 11%. Sequenced sample: PBMCs. The receptor source for this set is a woman in her thirties or forties in good health and CMV-seropositive. The CDR3 runs from the conserved cysteine through the conserved F or W. The D gene is left open where the match is weak. Some rows have no size entry. The others give once, few or many, or a class for an expanded clone.

>TRBV19|-|TRBJ1-5|-
TGTGCCAGTAGTATTGGTACGGGGAGGACCTCTAGCAATCAGCCCCAGCATTTT
CASSIGTGRTSSNQPQHF
>TRBV5-1|-|TRBJ1-2|-
TGCGCCAGCAGCTTGGGGGCAGGGGATTATGGCTACACCTTC
CASSLGAGDYGYTF
>TRBV6-6|TRBD1|TRBJ2-2|-
TGTGCCAGCAGACCCGAGGGGGCTGACACCGGGGAGCTGTTTTTT
CASRPEGADTGELFF
>TRBV27|TRBD2|TRBJ2-3|-
TGTGCCAGCAGTTTAGGGCTAGCGGGGGGGCGCCGCACAGATACGCAGTATTTT
CASSLGLAGGRRTDTQYF
>TRBV9|TRBD1|TRBJ1-1|-
TGTGCCAGCAGCGTGACAGGGATGGCTGAAGCTTTCTTT
CASSVTGMAEAFF
>TRBV4-3|TRBD2|TRBJ2-3|-
TGCGCCAGCAGCCCCTGGACTAGCGCAGATACGCAGTATTTT
CASSPWTSADTQYF
>TRBV27|TRBD1|TRBJ1-2|-
TGTGCCAGCAGTCCCTGGACAGGACATGGCTACACCTTC
CASSPWTGHGYTF
>TRBV18|-|TRBJ2-1|-
TGTGCCAGCTCAACAGGGAATTGGAATAATGAGCAGTTCTTC
CASSTGNWNNEQFF
>TRBV5-1|TRBD1|TRBJ1-1|few
TGCGCCAGCAGCTTGACAGGGGGCACTGAAGCTTTCTTT
CASSLTGGTEAFF
>TRBV7-6|-|TRBJ2-3|-
TGTGCCAGCAGCCTCGGACTCAGCACAGATACGCAGTATTTT
CASSLGLSTDTQYF
>TRBV19|TRBD1|TRBJ2-7|-
TGTGCCAGTAGTCGGGACAGATCCTACGAGCAGTACTTC
CASSRDRSYEQYF
>TRBV29-1|-|TRBJ1-1|-
TGCAGCGTTTACGACAGATCAGCTTTCTTT
CSVYDRSAFF
>TRBV28|TRBD1|TRBJ1-5|-
TGTGCCAGCATCACAGGGGGCGGCAATCAGCCCCAGCATTTT
CASITGGGNQPQHF
>TRBV9|TRBD1|TRBJ2-7|-
TGTGCCAGCAGCGCGGGACAGTCCTACGAGCAGTACTTC
CASSAGQSYEQYF
>TRBV28|-|TRBJ1-2|few
TGTGCCAGCAGCGCCTCGACAGCCGCCTATGGCTACACCTTC
CASSASTAAYGYTF
>TRBV19|-|TRBJ2-6|-
TGTGCCAGTAGTGTAGGAGTAAGCCGGGCCAACGTCCTGACTTTC
CASSVGVSRANVLTF
>TRBV4-1|TRBD2|TRBJ2-5|once
TGCGCCAGCAGCCAAGTAGCGGGAGGATTCCAAGAGACCCAGTACTTC
CASSQVAGGFQETQYF
>TRBV18|-|TRBJ2-2|-
TGTGCCAGCTCACCTTGGACTGCGAACACCGGGGAGCTGTTTTTT
CASSPWTANTGELFF
>TRBV7-9|-|TRBJ2-6|-
TGTGCCAGCAGTTCAGGGGTTTCCGGGGCCAACGTCCTGACTTTC
CASSSGVSGANVLTF
>TRBV7-9|-|TRBJ1-3|once
TGTGCCAGCAGCCCCCTTCCTCAGGAAGAAGATGGAAACACCATATATTTT
CASSPLPQEEDGNTIYF
>TRBV14|-|TRBJ1-2|-
TGTGCCAGCAGCCAAGACGGTGCCTGGGGCTACACCTTC
CASSQDGAWGYTF
>TRBV30|-|TRBJ2-7|few
TGTGCCTGGAGTGAGACTAGCTACGAGCAGTACTTC
CAWSETSYEQYF
>TRBV12-5|-|TRBJ2-7|once
TGTGCTAGTGGTCCGGGGGTTTCGGCGGGGCCCGCCTACGAGCAGTACTTC
CASGPGVSAGPAYEQYF
>TRBV30|TRBD2|TRBJ2-1|few
TGTGCCTGGAGCGTTCTAGCGGGAGTCTGGAATGAGCAGTTCTTC
CAWSVLAGVWNEQFF
>TRBV5-1|-|TRBJ1-2|-
TGCGCCAGCAGCTCGGGACAATCTATCGGCTACACCTTC
CASSSGQSIGYTF
>TRBV6-1|TRBD1|TRBJ2-3|once
TGTGCCAGCAGCCGGACAGGGGAGGCAGATACGCAGTATTTT
CASSRTGEADTQYF
>TRBV7-2|TRBD2|TRBJ2-5|-
TGTGCCAGCAGCTTAGTGGCGCGGGGGGCCCAAGAGACCCAGTACTTC
CASSLVARGAQETQYF
>TRBV19|TRBD2|TRBJ2-1|-
TGTGCCAGTAGTATCAAGACTAGCGGTAATGAGCAGTTCTTC
CASSIKTSGNEQFF
>TRBV7-2|-|TRBJ2-5|-
TGTGCCAGCAGCTTAGGAGGGGACTTTACGGAGACCCAGTACTTC
CASSLGGDFTETQYF